The rows below give T cell receptor beta chains drawn from one sample of a study of a mutant IDH1 vaccine in newly diagnosed glioma. The repertoire was sequenced with immunoSEQ multiplex PCR; TCRdb's copy has only in-frame clones and lacks some. The sample carries tens of thousands of clones, about nine tenths recorded once. The source material was PBMCs, sampled from a glioma patient treated with radiotherapy, temozolomide or both. These receptors were collected from a man aged 25 to 40 with glioma. The CDR3 runs from the conserved cysteine through the conserved F or W. Each record gives: CDR3 protein, CDR3 DNA, J gene, D gene, clone size, V gene. A D gene is named only where the DNA matches it firmly. Size tells how often a clone was seen (once, few, many) or the class of an expanded clone, and some rows leave it out.

CASSRFPLSSGNTIYF,TGTGCCAGCAGTCGTTTTCCCCTCTCCTCTGGAAACACCATATATTTT,TRBJ1-3,-,-,TRBV27
CASSQDWGFYGYTF,TGCGCCAGCAGCCAAGATTGGGGCTTCTATGGCTACACCTTC,TRBJ1-2,-,few,TRBV4-1
CAISVDGGRQSYEQYF,TGTGCCATCAGTGTGGATGGCGGGAGACAATCCTACGAGCAGTACTTC,TRBJ2-7,TRBD2,-,TRBV10-3
CASSRGTVATNEKLFF,TGTGCCAGCAGCCGTGGGACGGTCGCAACTAATGAAAAACTGTTTTTT,TRBJ1-4,-,-,TRBV16
CASSAVLGGGGELFF,TGTGCCAGCAGTGCCGTGCTTGGGGGGGGAGGGGAGCTGTTTTTT,TRBJ2-2,TRBD2,-,TRBV6-1
CASSPPVTGGEKLFF,TGTGCCAGCTCACCACCGGTGACAGGGGGTGAAAAACTGTTTTTT,TRBJ1-4,TRBD1,-,TRBV18
CASSPPSGRRHEQYF,TGTGCCAGCTCACCGCCTAGCGGGAGAAGGCACGAGCAGTACTTC,TRBJ2-7,TRBD2,once,TRBV18
CASSLGQGKYEQYF,TGTGCCAGCAGCTTGGGCCAGGGGAAGTACGAGCAGTACTTC,TRBJ2-7,-,-,TRBV7-9
CASSKEPLGTQETQYF,TGTGCCAGCAGCAAAGAGCCTCTTGGGACCCAAGAGACCCAGTACTTC,TRBJ2-5,-,once,TRBV21-1
CASSWDGNSNTGELFF,TGTGCCAGCAGCTGGGACGGCAATTCGAACACCGGGGAGCTGTTTTTT,TRBJ2-2,-,-,TRBV5-8
CASSWQANYGYTF,TGTGCCAGCAGTTGGCAAGCTAACTATGGCTACACCTTC,TRBJ1-2,-,-,TRBV25-1
CASSVGLAGGSTYNEQFF,TGTGCCAGCAGCGTAGGACTAGCGGGAGGGTCAACCTACAATGAGCAGTTCTTC,TRBJ2-1,TRBD2,-,TRBV9
CASSPKDRSGSGYTF,TGTGCCAGCTCACCTAAAGACCGTTCGGGAAGTGGCTACACCTTC,TRBJ1-2,-,-,TRBV18
CASSLFPASGNTIYF,TGCGCCAGCAGCTTGTTTCCCGCCTCTGGAAACACCATATATTTT,TRBJ1-3,-,-,TRBV5-1
CASSEGLAGSEQYF,TGTGCCAGCAGCGAGGGACTAGCGGGATCCGAGCAGTACTTC,TRBJ2-7,TRBD2,-,TRBV7-9
CASKPPSGQVAGELFF,TGTGCCAGTAAACCTCCCTCGGGGCAGGTGGCCGGGGAGCTGTTTTTT,TRBJ2-2,-,few,TRBV7-9
CAWSRDRVGAGELFF,TGTGCCTGGAGTCGGGACAGGGTGGGGGCCGGGGAGCTGTTTTTT,TRBJ2-2,TRBD1,-,TRBV30
CASSYSRGVAGNTIYF,TGTGCCAGCAGTTACTCTCGGGGAGTAGCTGGAAACACCATATATTTT,TRBJ1-3,-,-,TRBV6-5
CASSLGGSGASGSGEQFF,TGCGCCAGCAGCTTGGGGGGGAGTGGGGCTAGCGGGAGTGGTGAGCAGTTCTTC,TRBJ2-1,TRBD2,-,TRBV5-1
CASSSLLAYYGYTF,TGTGCCAGCAGCTCGCTTCTAGCGTACTATGGCTACACCTTC,TRBJ1-2,-,-,TRBV5-6
CATTGGGSNQPQHF,TGTGCCACTACAGGGGGCGGGAGCAATCAGCCCCAGCATTTT,TRBJ1-5,TRBD1,-,TRBV6-1
CASSLWASAVYNEQFF,TGTGCCAGCAGCTTATGGGCTAGCGCTGTGTACAATGAGCAGTTCTTC,TRBJ2-1,-,-,TRBV7-9
CASSYSRDRVRMNTEAFF,TGCGCCAGCAGCTACAGCCGGGACAGGGTACGGATGAACACTGAAGCTTTCTTT,TRBJ1-1,TRBD1,-,TRBV4-1
CASSGRIQNEQFF,TGTGCCAGCAGCGGCCGAATTCAAAATGAGCAGTTCTTC,TRBJ2-1,-,-,TRBV7-9
CASSETGSFLSNQPQHF,TGTGCCAGCAGTGAAACAGGGTCTTTCCTTAGCAATCAGCCCCAGCATTTT,TRBJ1-5,-,-,TRBV6-1
CASSYDSMAEAFF,TGTGCCAGCAGTTATGACTCTATGGCTGAAGCTTTCTTT,TRBJ1-1,-,few,TRBV27
CASSRPGTVDEKLFF,TGTGCCAGCTCTCGTCCCGGGACAGTGGATGAAAAACTGTTTTTT,TRBJ1-4,TRBD1,-,TRBV18
CASSFLMDTEAFF,TGTGCCAGCAGTTTCCTTATGGACACTGAAGCTTTCTTT,TRBJ1-1,-,-,TRBV27
CASGDQITDTQYF,TGTGCCAGCGGAGACCAAATCACAGATACGCAGTATTTT,TRBJ2-3,-,-,TRBV7-9
CASSLGLAGGEQYF,TGCGCCAGCAGCCTGGGACTAGCGGGAGGCGAGCAGTACTTC,TRBJ2-7,TRBD2,-,TRBV5-1
CASSLPLSPYEQYF,TGTGCCAGTAGTCTTCCTTTGAGTCCCTACGAGCAGTACTTC,TRBJ2-7,-,once,TRBV19
CASSYGRLNEKLFF,TGTGCCAGCAGTTACGGTCGGTTAAATGAAAAACTGTTTTTT,TRBJ1-4,-,-,TRBV6-5
CASSQDRTSGWNEQFF,TGCGCCAGCAGCCAAGATAGAACTAGCGGATGGAATGAGCAGTTCTTC,TRBJ2-1,TRBD2,-,TRBV4-1
CASSSFSGRGGETQYF,TGTGCCAGCAGTTCCTTTAGCGGGAGGGGTGGCGAGACCCAGTACTTC,TRBJ2-5,TRBD2,-,TRBV6-5
CASSENDPSGGTDTQYF,TGTGCCAGCAGTGAAAATGACCCCTCGGGAGGCACAGATACGCAGTATTTT,TRBJ2-3,-,-,TRBV6-4
CSALPSVEAFF,TGCAGTGCCCTTCCCTCTGTTGAAGCTTTCTTT,TRBJ1-1,-,once,TRBV20-1
CASSLAGTGSYEQYF,TGTGCCAGCAGCTTAGCTGGGACAGGGTCCTACGAGCAGTACTTC,TRBJ2-7,TRBD1,once,TRBV7-9
CATSREGVSGNTIYF,TGTGCCACCAGCAGAGAAGGCGTCTCTGGAAACACCATATATTTT,TRBJ1-3,-,-,TRBV15
CAITRFTGQSHTEAFF,TGTGCCATCACGCGGTTTACGGGACAATCACACACTGAAGCTTTCTTT,TRBJ1-1,-,-,TRBV10-3
CASSPRQSSNQPQHF,TGTGCCAGCAGCCCCCGACAGTCTAGCAATCAGCCCCAGCATTTT,TRBJ1-5,-,-,TRBV6-5
CSVPGTSLYTGELFF,TGCAGCGTCCCCGGGACTAGCTTGTACACCGGGGAGCTGTTTTTT,TRBJ2-2,TRBD2,-,TRBV29-1
CASSLGQWDSPLHF,TGCGCCAGCAGCTTGGGACAGTGGGATTCACCCCTCCACTTT,TRBJ1-6,-,-,TRBV5-1
CASRWTANTEAFF,TGTGCCAGCAGATGGACAGCCAACACTGAAGCTTTCTTT,TRBJ1-1,-,-,TRBV5-6